Below are 15 T cell receptor beta chains sequenced from a single sample in a study of T cell responses to AZD1222 COVID-19 vaccine. Profiling relied on immunoSEQ multiplex PCR, and the TCRdb table lists in-frame clones only, not all of them. The repertoire has approximately 110,000 clones, more than 75% of them found once; the top ten carry 6.5% to 9.5%. The input for sequencing was peripheral blood, taken on day 0 of AZD1222 vaccination. These receptors all come from an adult in good health.

This chain uses TRBV6-2 or TRBV6-3 with TRBJ1-2; maybe TRBD1 (6 bases). Germline values: CDR1 MNHEY, CDR2 SVGEGT. Trimming removed 4 bases at V and 7 bases at J, with 13 bases between. CDR3 length: 13 amino acids. The DNA for the CDR3 is TGTGCCAGCAGTTCCCAACAGGGTAGTGGCTACACCTTC. Its protein is CASSSQQGSGYTF.

This clone was counted a few times. V usage is TRBV9 and J usage is TRBJ2-2, with 7 positions matching TRBD1. J was trimmed by 0 bases and V by 6 bases; bases with no gene match: 5. Germline values: CDR1 SGDLS, CDR2 YYNGEE. The CDR3 length is 15 residues. The CDR3 nucleotides are TGTGCCAGCAAGACAGGGAATACGAACACCGGGGAGCTGTTTTTT. It specifies CASKTGNTNTGELFF.

V and J are TRBV12-5 and TRBJ1-5; no clear D gene. CDR1 is LGHNT and CDR2 is FRNRAP in the germline V gene. There are 15 residues in the CDR3. Trimming left V 5 bases short and J 2 bases short, with 13 bases between. The CDR3 here is CASGPGLEGNQPQHF. The CDR3 DNA follows: TGTGCTAGTGGTCCAGGTTTGGAGGGCAATCAGCCCCAGCATTTT.

The V call is TRBV5-1, the J call TRBJ2-2; 7 nucleotides match TRBD1. This CDR3 has 15 amino acids. Looked up from germline, CDR1 is SGHRS and CDR2 is YFSETQ. After removal of 1 base from V and 3 bases from J, the junction contained 3 bases not matched to a gene. CDR3 amino acids: CASSLQGDYTGELFF. CDR3 sequence (DNA): TGCGCCAGCAGCTTGCAGGGGGATTACACCGGGGAGCTGTTTTTT.

J is TRBJ1-6 and V is TRBV5-4; TRBD1 aligns across 10 bases. The CDR3 totals 15 residues. The junction had 8 bases not matched to a gene; V was cut back by 4 bases and J by 10 bases. CDR1 is SGHNT and CDR2 is YYREEE in the germline V gene (reference sequence). CDR3 bases: TGTGCCAGCAGCCGCCGGGACAGGGGATTGTCACCCCTCCACTTT. It encodes CASSRRDRGLSPLHF.

This chain connects TRBV10-1 to TRBJ2-2, with D unclear. The CDR3 spans 16 residues. V was trimmed by 2 bases and J by 0 bases, leaving 10 bases between them. Germline V gene lookup returns CDR1 WNHNN and CDR2 SYGVQD (reference sequence). The CDR3, as DNA: TGCGCCAGCAGTGAGGTCTGGCAGCCGAACACCGGGGAGCTGTTTTTT. Protein: CASSEVWQPNTGELFF.

The chain is built from TRBV5-1 and TRBJ1-4; TRBD1 aligns across 7 bases. The length of the CDR3 is 14 residues. Losses at the gene ends were 5 bases for V and 5 bases for J; bases not matched to a gene: 6. Germline lookup yields CDR1 SGHRS and CDR2 YFSETQ. Here the CDR3 reads CASSKQGINEKLFF. CDR3 DNA: TGCGCCAGCAGTAAACAGGGGATCAATGAAAAACTGTTTTTT. Drawing the rest from reference TRBV5-1 and TRBJ1-4, the complete variable domain is KAGVTQTPRYLIKTRGQQVTLSCSPISGHRSVSWYQQTPGQGLQFLFEYFSETQRNKGNFPGRFSGRQFSNSRSEMNVSTLELGDSALYLCASSKQGINEKLFFGSGTQLSVL.

The chain is built from TRBV28 and TRBJ1-5; perhaps TRBD1 as D (5 bases). The CDR3 contains 14 residues. Germline V gives CDR1 MDHEN, CDR2 SYDVKM. Trimming shortened V by 1 base and J by 5 bases, and 9 bases separated the two germline ends. CDR3 nucleotide sequence: TGTGCCAGCAGTTTATTTAGAGGGGATCAGCCCCAGCATTTT. Protein: CASSLFRGDQPQHF.

The chain links TRBV30 to TRBJ1-3; D uncertain. CDR3 length: 13 residues. CDR1 is GTSNPN and CDR2 is SVGIG in the germline V gene (reference sequence). The germline V and J ends were trimmed by 3 bases and 2 bases, with 8 bases remaining between them. CDR3: CAWSTQTGNTIYF. CDR3 bases: TGTGCCTGGAGCACCCAGACTGGAAACACCATATATTTT.

This chain links TRBV10-3 with TRBJ1-5; D call uncertain. The CDR3 totals 15 residues. CDR1 and CDR2 from the germline V gene are ENHRY and SYGVKD. V was shortened by 7 bases and J by 5 bases, with 18 bases between the two germline ends. CDR3: CAINSGVPADQPQHF. As DNA, the CDR3 is TGTGCCATCAACTCTGGGGTTCCGGCGGATCAGCCCCAGCATTTT.

This sequence joins TRBV2 and TRBJ1-3; perhaps TRBD1 as D (6 bases). V shed 5 bases and J shed 4 bases, with 15 bases lying between them. The CDR3 spans 15 residues. The V gene's germline CDR1 is SNHLY and CDR2 FYNNEI. The CDR3: CASSPDRTGGNTIYF. The CDR3 DNA reads TGTGCCAGCAGTCCCGACAGGACTGGAGGAAACACCATATATTTT.

This chain connects TRBV10-2 to TRBJ2-7, with D possibly being TRBD1 (5 bases). The CDR3 spans 14 residues. In germline, CDR1 is WSHSY, CDR2 SAAADI. The V end was cut by 6 bases, the J end by 0 bases, with 12 bases between. The CDR3 reads CASRPQGNSYEQYF. In DNA form, the CDR3 reads TGCGCCAGCAGACCCCAGGGAAACTCCTACGAGCAGTACTTC.

This rearrangement joins TRBV23-1 to TRBJ1-5, with D possibly TRBD1 on 5 matching bases. TRBV23-1 is designated an ORF whose function remains uncertain. The CDR3 is 17 amino acids. V was shortened by 7 bases and J by 2 bases, with 21 bases between the two germline ends. The CDR3 loop reads CASKGRRGVDGNQPQHF. DNA for the CDR3: TGCGCCAGCAAAGGGAGGCGGGGGGTGGACGGCAATCAGCCCCAGCATTTT.

This clone came up a few times. J is TRBJ1-1 and V is TRBV28; D might be TRBD1 (5 bases). V shed 2 bases and J shed 4 bases, with 17 bases lying between them. The CDR3 has 16 amino acids. Germline V gene data show CDR1 as MDHEN and CDR2 as SYDVKM. The CDR3 region is CASSLVHRSRGTEAFF. CDR3 in DNA: TGTGCCAGCAGTTTAGTACACAGGTCCCGGGGCACTGAAGCTTTCTTT.

V usage is TRBV20-1 and J usage is TRBJ1-2; D is undetermined. Trimming took 3 bases from V and 8 from J, leaving 10 bases between them. CDR1 is DFQATT, CDR2 SNEGSKA, per germline (reference sequence). The CDR3 covers 11 residues. The CDR3 here is CSASWQAGYTF. The CDR3 coding sequence is TGCAGTGCTAGTTGGCAGGCCGGCTACACCTTC.